What follows is one T cell receptor beta chain and its context. The protocol was immunoSEQ multiplex PCR, while the TCRdb copy is restricted to in-frame clones and leaves out a portion. In the table there are roughly 18,000 clones, about 70% of which are singletons. This entry is derived from a study of sequential checkpoint blockade in melanoma. Germline V gene data show CDR1 as MGHRA and CDR2 as YSYEKL. V trimming: 3 bases; J trimming: 6 bases; junction bases outside the gene matches: 8. The CDR3 contains 14 residues. Indicated treatment: randomized to nivolumab then ipilimumab (arm A) or the reverse (arm B). No patient had prior DNA-damaging chemotherapy. From thawed PBMCs, live CD3+CD8+ cells negative for CD19 and CD56 were sorted.

The TCR originated in a human donor with melanoma. Material: CD8+ T cells sorted from blood (inferred from file names), obtained from a patient given nivolumab and ipilimumab in sequence. The chain combines TRBV4-1 with TRBJ2-7; 7 bases fit TRBD1. CDR3 DNA: TGCGCCAGCAGCCATCCGGGACAGACCCTCGAGCAGTACTTC. Translation gives CASSHPGQTLEQYF.